This T cell receptor beta chain was documented in a study of blood T cells in healthy people across ages. Then a second PCR, running about 7 to 11 cycles, was carried out with a sample-barcoded 5' primer and a J-beta primer mix. TCRdb re-called the 5' RACE reads with MiXCR, one entry per CDR3 protein. The top ten hold roughly 30% of the sample, which has about 690,000 distinct CDR3 sequences, 40% to 45% seen once. This clonotype was counted a single time. CDR1 is SEHNR and CDR2 is FQNEAQ in the germline V gene (reference sequence). V trimming: 5 bases; J trimming: 6 bases; junction bases outside the gene matches: 11. CDR3 length: 15 amino acids.

This sequence originates from a man older than 75 in good health. Input material: blood. The chain recombines TRBV7-9 with TRBJ1-2; 8 nucleotides line up with TRBD1. The CDR3 loop is CASSPRTGRGNGYTF. DNA of the CDR3: TGTGCCAGCAGCCCCCGGACAGGGAGAGGAAATGGCTACACCTTC.